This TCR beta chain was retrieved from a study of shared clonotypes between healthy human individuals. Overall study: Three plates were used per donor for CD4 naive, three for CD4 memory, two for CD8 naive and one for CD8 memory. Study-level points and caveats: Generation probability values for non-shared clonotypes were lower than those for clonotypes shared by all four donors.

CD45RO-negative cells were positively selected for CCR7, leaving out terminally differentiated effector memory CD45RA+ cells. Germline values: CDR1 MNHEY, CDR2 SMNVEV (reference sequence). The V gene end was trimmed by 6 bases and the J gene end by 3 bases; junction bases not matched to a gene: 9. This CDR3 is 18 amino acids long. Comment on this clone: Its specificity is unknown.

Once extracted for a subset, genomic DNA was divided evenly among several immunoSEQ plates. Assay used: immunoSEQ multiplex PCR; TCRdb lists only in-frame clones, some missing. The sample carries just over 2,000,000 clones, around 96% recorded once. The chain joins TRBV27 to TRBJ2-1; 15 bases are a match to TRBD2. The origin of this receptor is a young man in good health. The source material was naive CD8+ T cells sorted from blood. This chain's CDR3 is CASRGLAGGDVGYNEQFF. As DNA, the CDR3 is TGTGCCAGCAGAGGACTAGCGGGGGGGGACGTAGGCTACAATGAGCAGTTCTTC.